This T cell receptor (beta chain) was captured by sequencing in a study of cytomegalovirus exposure and HLA in healthy donors (dated by TCRdb to about 2017). In terms of the full investigation: An earlier analysis of more than 550 of the donors reported 276 Gb of sequence data and 95 million to 130 million unique TCR beta sequences obtained from about 179 million T cells. Roughly 300 gigabases of sequencing data and 70 million to 100 million unique TCR sequences made up an early release that covered around 640 HLA-typed donors. Among the approximately 420 genotyped donors, around 81% belonged to the genetic ancestry cluster associated with self-reported Caucasian donors. The study aimed to test whether cataloging public T cell receptors could reveal signatures of past pathogen exposure. Using immunosequencing, the study profiled T cell repertoires from about 620 subjects and related those repertoires to cytomegalovirus serostatus. A separate validation cohort of approximately 120 different subjects was used in addition to the approximately 640-subject first cohort. To predict cytomegalovirus infection status, the study brought together high-throughput TCR immunosequencing, statistical association of individual TCRs with disease status, and machine learning. A later analysis re-analyzed previously published TCR beta repertoires from roughly 630 donors and added high-resolution HLA genotyping to study TCR occurrence patterns. In the later analysis, no new phenotypic data were used to find candidate immune exposures; instead, reliance was placed on TCR beta sequences and their occurrence across donors. To decide whether each TCR beta V gene segment behaved as functional or pseudogenic, an earlier analysis of over 500 of the donors relied on high-throughput TCR beta sequencing. Donor age, sex, ethnicity and CMV serostatus were compiled alongside the repertoire data. Genome-wide SNP genotypes for about 65% of the 666 donors were used in a later genetic analysis, which treated that subset as a discovery cohort. All discovery cohort repertoires had been generated on a single sequencing platform. HLA typing included class I and class II loci at four-digit resolution. Typing coverage differed by locus: A, B, C, DRB1 and DQB1 were typed in roughly 620-630 donors, DQA1 in 500 to 550, DPA1 in approximately 610, and DPB1 in 450 to 480. About 5 DR-DQ haplotypes were handled as single units for association and clustering, since linkage in the cohort was strong. On average, roughly 250,000 unique TCR beta nucleotide sequences were sequenced per donor among fewer than 500 genotyped donors of the cohort, with about 17% of those sequences being non-productive.

The cohort comprised 666 healthy bone marrow donors. At the time of sampling, every cohort member was nominally healthy, though immune exposures that went unrecorded were likely present. The donor tested CMV seronegative and was one of the 352 seronegative cohort members. A peripheral blood sample was provided by each donor, and peripheral blood mononuclear cells were used for TCR beta sequencing. The Qiagen DNeasy Blood Extraction Kit was used to extract genomic DNA from the blood cell samples. Spanning cysteine to phenylalanine, the CDR3 consists of 15 amino acids. Only the CDR3 region is kept as DNA, spanning 45 bases read in frame from base 1. According to the germline V gene, CDR1 reads SGHRS and CDR2 reads YFSETQ. Trimming at the junction amounts to 4 bases on V and 0 bases on J, and the germline ends lie 14 bases apart. General findings and caveats noted by the study authors: Because some donors lacked HLA typing at each locus, the association tests relied only on the typed subset. Sequencing depth was assumed to be roughly uniform across donors in the presence/absence analyses, though that assumption may not hold. Several of the top co-occurrence clusters appeared to be linked to parvovirus B19, influenza, CMV and Epstein-Barr virus, according to a later analysis. When HLA alleles, especially DR and DQ, strongly co-occurred, attributing TCR associations to individual alleles was difficult. According to a later analysis, TCR association rates differed among HLA loci, with DRB1 alleles showing the most associated TCRs and HLA-C alleles showing the fewest. In a later analysis, HLA-associated TCR beta chains showed more clonal expansion and lower generation probabilities than non-associated chains that were equally common. According to the authors, the approach could potentially be generalized to other disease states and immunological phenotypes. Most CMV-associated TCR beta chains appeared to be HLA-restricted in a later analysis, and the HLA associations seemed to be driven largely by CMV exposure. The earlier analysis of 587 of the donors excluded 15 to 20 rarely observed V segments, including chromosome 9 orphons, because counts were too low. Linkage disequilibrium might explain the correlated functional status among segregating V segments, but an unknown experimental factor could not be excluded. Broadly in line with IMGT annotations, most TCR beta V segments showed up in productive rearrangements about 87% or about 30% of the time in an earlier analysis of several hundred of the donors. In vitro tests confirmed that three of the cytomegalovirus-associated TCR beta chains recognize cytomegalovirus antigens. In a later analysis, more than 15,000 TCR beta sequences were associated with specific HLA alleles at a false discovery rate of 0.05. A cluster of highly shared sequence variants was judged likely to be a technical artifact of the sequencing pipeline. The classifier was reported to diagnose cytomegalovirus status with high specificity and sensitivity in both the original and validation cohorts. Only TCR beta chains were sequenced in this cohort, and the absence of alpha or paired-chain data limited detectable features. A further reported finding was that TCR beta sequences accurately predicted the HLA-A and HLA-B alleles for most subjects in the first cohort. Most TCR sequences were seen in very few donors, while some public TCRs were found in many individuals. The study gave a list of some 150 TCR beta chains associated with cytomegalovirus. Compared with the roughly 670-donor mean, donors in an Asian-associated ancestry cluster had fewer N-insertions in productive TCRs, according to a later genetic analysis. For the cohort, immune exposure information was limited to CMV serostatus. An association between a missense DCLRE1C variant and V-gene and J-gene trimming of TCR beta chains was found in a later genetic analysis and replicated in an independent cohort. Some IMGT-functional V segments, including TRBV6-2 and TRBV6-3, could not be distinguished by the 87-base-pair reads and were therefore excluded.

Details on this clone: Its antigen remains unidentified. No base-level quality is on record; no much larger clone is a single base apart.

Receptor libraries were prepared by the immunoSEQ multiplex PCR assay. For the multiplex PCR, a mixture combining 60 forward primers for TCR Vbeta segments and 13 reverse primers for TCR Jbeta segments was used. A multiplex PCR assay on genomic DNA amplified the CDR3 region of rearranged TCR beta genes. The amplified TCR beta libraries were sequenced on the Illumina HiSeq System as 87-base-pair reads. The authors' analysis ran thus. In a later analysis, approximately 74 million unique TCR beta chains were counted across the roughly 610 repertoires, and approximately 11 million of these chains were shared by at least two donors. A nearest-neighbor algorithm error-corrected the raw reads and collapsed the reads into unique sequences, merging closely related sequences to remove PCR and sequencing errors. V, D and J gene segments were assigned by aligning CDR3 sequences to IMGT reference sequences. Each retained sequence needed at least a six-nucleotide match to both a V gene segment and a J gene segment. Rearrangements were classified as productive when the CDR3 lacked stop codons and remained in frame with V and J, and all other rearrangements were classified as non-productive. Following IMGT convention, CDR3 was defined as the stretch from the second conserved V-encoded cysteine up to the conserved J-encoded phenylalanine. In an earlier analysis of more than 550 of the donors, sequences lacking an unambiguous match to a single V gene segment were excluded. In an earlier analysis of approximately 500 of the donors, a V segment was called functional when productive rearrangements were above 56.7%, and segregating when the standard deviation between donors exceeded 5%. A statistical classification framework was built to diagnose cytomegalovirus status from the catalog of TCR beta chain sequences. In a later analysis, V and J genes were assigned by comparing TCR nucleotide sequences against IMGT/GENE-DB human TR gene sequences. A later analysis assigned CDR3 sequences and most-parsimonious VDJ recombination scenarios with the TCRdist pipeline. In a later analysis, every TCR beta chain was defined by the combination of its CDR3 amino acid sequence and its V-gene family, and reads without a unique V-gene family were dropped. A later analysis removed 450 to 600 highly shared, low-generation-probability nucleotide sequences to deal with suspected cross-contamination and a sequencing artifact. A later analysis calculated a clonal expansion index for each public chain from normalized within-repertoire ranks of inferred template counts. A later analysis computed generation probabilities with a VDJ recombination model fitted to out-of-frame rearrangements, and checked the results against IGoR. In a later analysis, TCR-TCR, TCR-HLA and TCR-CMV co-occurrence was scored with hypergeometric tests, and a repertoire-size bias correction was applied to TCR pairs. To estimate false discovery rates, a later analysis permuted the HLA or CMV assignments 20 times. In a later analysis, co-occurring TCRs were grouped with DBSCAN, and TCRdist sequence similarity was added when clustering was performed within HLA-allele-positive subsets. Repertoires with fewer than 30,000 or more than 120,000 public chains were left out of co-occurrence clustering, as were several repertoires with anomalous nucleotide sharing. Here the immuneACCESS table is served through TCRdb, limited to in-frame sequences with V and J called. Missing clones are a known gap in these copies; in checked studies unresolved V genes cover under half, and the rest lacks a known reason. That table furnishes V, J and clone size, whereas the DNA furnished D and trimming. In all, the sample holds over 95,000 clones, and 65% to 85% of those were seen once. Together, the top ten hold more than 3% of the sample.

Sequencing input: PBMCs. This clonotype originated in a man aged 40-49 years in good health and CMV-seronegative. Recombination connected TRBV5-1 to TRBJ2-7; D gene: possibly TRBD1, on 5 matching bases. The nucleotides are TGCGCCAGCAGCCCTCAGGGCCCGAGCTCCTACGAGCAGTACTTC. This gives the protein CASSPQGPSSYEQYF.